The next 30 T cell receptor beta chains were all read from a single sample in a study of blood T cells in healthy people across ages. Through a sample-barcoded 5' primer and a J-beta primer mix, a second PCR was run for about 6 to 11 cycles. TCRdb reprocessed the 5' RACE reads via MiXCR and lists one record per CDR3 protein. The repertoire consists of around 990,000 distinct CDR3 sequences, with 20% to 25% occurring once and the leading ten covering about 0.8%. This sample also appeared in a second study, on T cells of mothers and their children.

Sequencing was done on a sample of blood. The receptors stem from a girl aged 2 to 10 in good health.

This clonotype showed up just a few times. This chain joins TRBV29-1 and TRBJ1-6; D uncertain. Germline V lookup: CDR1 SQVTM, CDR2 ANQGSEA. V lost 4 bases, J lost 7 bases, and 11 bases lay in between. The CDR3 consists of 13 residues. CDR3 DNA sequence: TGCAGCGTTGCTCAAGAAAAAAATTCACCCCTCCACTTT. Its translation is CSVAQEKNSPLHF. Full variable domain (missing parts from reference TRBV29-1 and TRBJ1-6): SAVISQKPSRDICQRGTSLTIQCQVDSQVTMMFWYRQQPGQSLTLIATANQGSEATYESGFVIDKFPISRPNLTFSTLTVSNMSPEDSSIYLCSVAQEKNSPLHFGNGTRLTVT.

This clonotype appeared a few times. The V gene is TRBV27, the J gene TRBJ2-5; D perhaps matches TRBD1 (7 bases). Matching the DNA end better, TRBJ2-7 makes the J call doubtful. Per the germline V gene, CDR1 is MNHEY and CDR2 is SMNVEV (reference sequence). CDR3 size: 14 residues. The CDR3 loop reads CANPTQGGEYEQYF. The CDR3 nucleotides are TGTGCCAATCCAACCCAGGGGGGTGAGTACGAGCAGTACTTC.

The V and J genes are TRBV12-3 or TRBV12-4 and TRBJ2-7; maybe TRBD1 (7 bases). The CDR3 length is 15 residues. V gave up 5 bases and J gave up 0 bases, with 14 bases separating them. This CDR3 is CASSAGGGDSYEQYF. CDR3 sequence (DNA): TGTGCCAGCAGTGCCGGAGGGGGCGACTCCTACGAGCAGTACTTC.

V gene TRBV12-3 or TRBV12-4 combines with J gene TRBJ1-5; D possibly corresponds to TRBD1 (5 bases). The CDR3 totals 14 residues. V was shortened by 5 bases and J by 5 bases, with 13 bases between the two germline ends. In DNA form, the CDR3 reads TGTGCCAGCAGTCAGGGTAATCTTCATCAGCCCCAGCATTTT. It translates to CASSQGNLHQPQHF.

The rearrangement links TRBV28 to TRBJ1-1; TRBD1 is a possible D gene (6 bases). Germline loops: CDR1 MDHEN, CDR2 SYDVKM. The CDR3 length is 15 residues. V was pared by 2 bases and J by 0 bases, with 10 bases between. CDR3 sequence reads: CASSLGGRMNTEAFF. The CDR3 DNA reads as TGTGCCAGCAGTTTAGGGGGCAGAATGAACACTGAAGCTTTCTTT.

Only one count was recorded for this clonotype. The chain carries TRBV20-1 and TRBJ2-1; the D gene is possibly TRBD1 (6 bases). The V gene lost 6 bases and the J gene lost 0 bases, with 15 bases spanning the gap. The CDR3 spans 15 residues. Germline CDR1 is DFQATT and CDR2 is SNEGSKA (reference sequence). CDR3 nucleotides: TGCAGTGCGGCAGAAGGGGGACGCTCCTACAATGAGCAGTTCTTC. This codes for CSAAEGGRSYNEQFF.

The chain combines TRBV3-1 with TRBJ2-7; no firm D call. CDR1 is LGHDT and CDR2 is YNNKEL in the germline V gene (reference sequence). V was pared by 2 bases and J by 4 bases, with 9 bases between. The CDR3 spans 13 residues. CDR3 amino acids: CASSQTRTYEQYF. CDR3 coding DNA: TGTGCCAGCAGCCAAACAAGAACGTACGAGCAGTACTTC.

The rearrangement uses TRBV28 and TRBJ1-6; TRBD1 might be the D (5 bases). V was pared by 7 bases and J by 2 bases, with 12 bases between. The CDR3 extends over 15 amino acids. CDR1 MDHEN and CDR2 SYDVKM come from the germline V gene. The chain's CDR3 is CASIRGRTYNSPLHF. As DNA, the CDR3 is TGTGCCAGCATAAGGGGTCGAACCTATAATTCACCCCTCCACTTT.

The chain links TRBV6-6 to TRBJ2-7, with a weak D call TRBD2 (6 bases). V gave up 7 bases and J gave up 3 bases, with 19 bases separating them. Looked up from germline, CDR1 is MNHNY and CDR2 is SVGAGI (reference sequence). The CDR3 totals 15 residues. The CDR3 loop reads CASNQGMAGNYEQYF. Here the CDR3 DNA reads TGTGCCAGCAACCAAGGGATGGCGGGGAACTACGAGCAGTACTTC.

This rearrangement joins TRBV7-8 to TRBJ2-5, with D maybe TRBD2 (6 bases). Between the trimmed V and J ends, which lost 2 bases and 1 base, there was a span of 14 bases. The CDR3 covers 16 residues. Germline CDR1 and CDR2: SGHVS and FQNEAQ. The CDR3 reads CASSLNWGTLQETQYF. CDR3 coding DNA: TGTGCCAGCAGCTTAAATTGGGGGACTCTCCAAGAGACCCAGTACTTC.

On this clonotype itself: One end of the junction does not line up with germline, which may come from a read error. The V gene is TRBV7-2, the J gene TRBJ2-3; tentative D call: TRBD2 (5 bases). This CDR3 region has 14 residues. CDR1 is SGHTA and CDR2 is FQGNSA in the germline V gene. The CDR3 loop is CASGLRGIADTQYF. Here the CDR3 DNA reads TGTGCCAGCGGCTTAAGAGGGATCGCAGATACGCAGTATTTT.

The V and J genes are TRBV7-2 and TRBJ2-4, with D unresolved. V was clipped by 5 bases and J by 0 bases, with 17 bases between them. CDR1 SGHTA and CDR2 FQGNSA come from the germline V gene. The CDR3 has 17 residues. The DNA for the CDR3 is TGTGCCAGCAGCCAGTTCGGCGTGGGGTTAGCCAAAAACATTCAGTACTTC. This sequence encodes CASSQFGVGLAKNIQYF. The full variable domain, in which reference TRBV7-2 and TRBJ2-4 provide the parts outside the CDR3, is GAGVSQSPSNKVTEKGKDVELRCDPISGHTALYWYRQSLGQGLEFLIYFQGNSAPDKSGLPSDRFSAERTGGSVSTLTIQRTQQEDSAVYLCASSQFGVGLAKNIQYFGAGTRLSVL.

The chain links TRBV20-1 to TRBJ2-5, with D maybe TRBD1 (6 bases). The V and J ends lost 2 bases and 4 bases respectively, with 20 bases between them. The germline CDR1 and CDR2 sequences are DFQATT and SNEGSKA (reference sequence). This CDR3 has 16 amino acids. CDR3 sequence: CSARSEGGGVRETQYF. The CDR3 DNA reads as TGCAGTGCTAGAAGTGAAGGTGGGGGCGTACGAGAGACCCAGTACTTC.

The chain is built from TRBV3-1 and TRBJ1-4, with D possibly TRBD1 on 5 matching bases. V lost 3 bases to trimming and J lost 3 bases, with 11 bases between them. The CDR3 has 15 residues. Per germline, CDR1 LGHDT and CDR2 YNNKEL (reference sequence). In DNA form, the CDR3 reads TGTGCCAGCAGCCAGGGGCCGGGGTCTAATGAAAAACTGTTTTTT. Its translation is CASSQGPGSNEKLFF. Full variable domain (missing parts from reference TRBV3-1 and TRBJ1-4): DTAVSQTPKYLVTQMGNDKSIKCEQNLGHDTMYWYKQDSKKFLKIMFSYNNKELIINETVPNRFSPKSPDKAHLNLHINSLELGDSAVYFCASSQGPGSNEKLFFGSGTQLSVL.

In the case of this clonotype: A much larger clone is a single base away; this may be a read error. Because it lacks the conserved phenylalanine or tryptophan at the end, this CDR3 is likely a read error. It is unclear where the CDR3 begins or ends on the DNA, so no DNA is shown, and the CDR3 is as TCRdb lists it. J is TRBJ2-5 and V is TRBV20-1; the table's D call of TRBD2 was not tested on the DNA. Termini included, the CDR3 measures 11 amino acids. Germline V CDR1 and CDR2: DFQATT, SNEGSKA (reference sequence). The CDR3: CSARGLAGTFL.

This clonotype appeared a few times. The chain carries TRBV9 and TRBJ1-2; D remains ambiguous. CDR1 and CDR2 from the germline V gene are SGDLS and YYNGEE. This CDR3 spans 13 amino acids. The ends were cut back, 0 bases at V and 1 base at J, with 4 bases in the middle. The DNA of the CDR3 is TGTGCCAGCAGCGTAGACCATAACTATGGCTACACCTTC. It is translated as CASSVDHNYGYTF.

In its sample, this clonotype was seen a few times. This chain joins TRBV28 and TRBJ2-3, with TRBD2 identical over 9 bases. Trimming removed 5 bases from V and 0 bases from J; junction bases left unmatched: 12. The germline gives CDR1 MDHEN, CDR2 SYDVKM. This CDR3 is built from 18 residues. The CDR3 DNA reads TGTGCCAGCAGTCCCGATCCGGGTCTAGCGGGGAGCACAGATACGCAGTATTTT. This translates into CASSPDPGLAGSTDTQYF.

The V call is TRBV20-1, the J call TRBJ2-1; a possible D gene is TRBD1 (7 bases). The CDR3 extends over 15 amino acids. Trimming stripped 1 base from V and 2 bases from J, with 12 bases between. The germline CDR1 and CDR2 sequences are DFQATT and SNEGSKA (reference sequence). For the CDR3, the DNA is TGCAGTGCTAGAGGTGACAGGGAGGCCTACAATGAGCAGTTCTTC. Translation: CSARGDREAYNEQFF.

The chain is built from TRBV12-3 or TRBV12-4 and TRBJ2-2, with D possibly TRBD1 on 6 matching bases. The CDR3 loop spans 12 amino acids. V was pared by 7 bases and J by 7 bases, with 10 bases between. In DNA, the CDR3 is TGTGCCAGCAACAACAGGGTCGGGGAGCTGTTTTTT. It yields the protein CASNNRVGELFF.

A few counts support this clonotype. V usage is TRBV4-3 and J usage is TRBJ2-7; 7 positions agree with TRBD1. With V trimmed by 0 bases and J by 1 base, 9 bases remained unmatched. The germline V gene has CDR1 LGHNA and CDR2 YSLEER. The CDR3 loop spans 17 amino acids. The CDR3: CASSQEVPTGISYEQYF. CDR3 bases: TGCGCCAGCAGCCAAGAAGTCCCGACAGGGATTTCCTACGAGCAGTACTTC.

This chain connects TRBV29-1 to TRBJ2-1; a weak D match, TRBD1 (5 bases). Trimming took off 3 bases at V and 8 bases at J, with 14 bases between the two ends. CDR1 is SQVTM and CDR2 is ANQGSEA in the germline V gene. CDR3 length equals 13 residues. The CDR3 DNA reads TGCAGCGTTGAGGTGGGGCGAGTCGATGAGCAGTTCTTC. Translated, it gives CSVEVGRVDEQFF.

J is TRBJ2-3 and V is TRBV3-1; D possibly corresponds to TRBD2 (5 bases). V was clipped by 4 bases and J by 4 bases, with 9 bases between them. Germline CDR1 is LGHDT and CDR2 is YNNKEL (reference sequence). The CDR3 extends over 13 amino acids. The CDR3 spells CASSPTRADTQYF. The CDR3 DNA sequence: TGTGCCAGCAGCCCCACGAGGGCAGATACGCAGTATTTT.

This clonotype was seen a few times. The gene calls are TRBV28 and TRBJ2-4; TRBD2 matches at 8 bases. Germline loops: CDR1 MDHEN, CDR2 SYDVKM. Trimming removed 5 bases from V and 3 bases from J; junction bases left unmatched: 6. This CDR3 has 15 residues. Written as DNA, the CDR3 is TGTGCCAGCAGTGGTAGCGGGGCGGGCAAAAACATTCAGTACTTC. This encodes CASSGSGAGKNIQYF. Combining the CDR3 with reference TRBV28 and TRBJ2-4 gives the whole variable domain DVKVTQSSRYLVKRTGEKVFLECVQDMDHENMFWYRQDPGLGLRLIYFSYDVKMKEKGDIPEGYSVSREKKERFSLILESASTNQTSMYLCASSGSGAGKNIQYFGAGTRLSVL.

This clonotype appeared a few times. The chain has TRBV28 and TRBJ2-5; TRBD2 matches 8 bases. The J call is in doubt because the DNA end fits TRBJ2-7 better. Per germline, CDR1 MDHEN and CDR2 SYDVKM. The CDR3 is made up of 16 amino acids. CDR3 residues: CASSHLSGSTLGEQYF. The CDR3 bases are TGTGCCAGCAGTCACCTAAGCGGGAGTACCCTGGGCGAGCAGTACTTC.

This clonotype was picked up a small number of times. The chain employs TRBV19 and TRBJ1-6; TRBD1 is a possible D gene (5 bases). Trimming pared 3 bases from V and 0 bases from J, leaving 9 bases between. The CDR3 runs 16 residues. Per the germline V gene, CDR1 is LNHDA and CDR2 is SQIVND (reference sequence). CDR3 region: CASSMDGASYNSPLHF. Here the CDR3 DNA reads TGTGCCAGTAGTATGGACGGGGCCTCCTATAATTCACCCCTCCACTTT.

Comments on this clonotype: The final CDR3 position lacks the conserved phenylalanine or tryptophan, pointing to a likely read error. The J gene is TRBJ2-5, the V gene TRBV9; D is possibly TRBD1 (5 bases). V was shortened by 0 bases and J by 3 bases, with 12 bases between the two germline ends. Germline V gene data show CDR1 as SGDLS and CDR2 as YYNGEE. The CDR3 is 15 amino acids. Here the CDR3 DNA reads TGTGCCAGCAGCGTAGAAGGCAGGGCCAAAGAGACCCAGTACCTC. This codes for CASSVEGRAKETQYL.

V is TRBV5-1 and J is TRBJ2-7, with 7 bases lining up with TRBD2. Germline CDR1 SGHRS, CDR2 YFSETQ. V lost 4 bases, J lost 5 bases, and 9 bases stayed unmatched. The CDR3 totals 14 residues. The CDR3: CASSRDYGEDEQYF. The DNA of the CDR3 is TGCGCCAGCAGCCGGGACTACGGGGAAGACGAGCAGTACTTC.

This clonotype was counted between two and nine times. The chain employs TRBV5-6 and TRBJ2-1, with D possibly matching TRBD2 (7 bases). Trimming cost V 2 bases and J 6 bases, with 21 bases left between them. There are 17 residues in the CDR3. CDR1 SGHDT and CDR2 YYEEEE come from the germline V gene. The chain's CDR3 is CASSLGGGGSPSNEQFF. Written as DNA, the CDR3 is TGTGCCAGCAGCTTAGGGGGGGGCGGGAGCCCGTCCAATGAGCAGTTCTTC.

The chain has TRBV9 and TRBJ2-1; 11 bases agree with TRBD2. CDR1 is SGDLS, CDR2 YYNGEE, per germline. Losses at the gene ends were 4 bases for V and 0 bases for J; bases not matched to a gene: 9. This CDR3 comprises 18 residues. In DNA, the CDR3 is TGTGCCAGCAGCCCTCGGGGGCTAGCGGGAGGCTCCTACAATGAGCAGTTCTTC. The encoded protein is CASSPRGLAGGSYNEQFF. Full variable domain (outside the CDR3, taken from reference TRBV9 and TRBJ2-1): DSGVTQTPKHLITATGQRVTLRCSPRSGDLSVYWYQQSLDQGLQFLIQYYNGEERAKGNILERFSAQQFPDLHSELNLSSLELGDSALYFCASSPRGLAGGSYNEQFFGPGTRLTVL.

This clonotype was observed a handful of times. This chain links TRBV4-2 with TRBJ2-3, with TRBD2 as a possible D gene (6 bases). CDR3 size: 18 residues. The germline gives CDR1 LGHNA, CDR2 YNFKEQ. V was cut by 0 bases and J by 0 bases, with 16 bases left in between. This CDR3 reads CASSQDHGAGTSTDTQYF. CDR3 sequence (DNA): TGTGCCAGCAGCCAAGATCACGGAGCGGGTACAAGCACAGATACGCAGTATTTT.